The clone carrying this T cell receptor beta chain occurred a few times. TCRdb re-analysed the RACE reads in MiXCR, keeping a single row per CDR3 protein. The sample lists roughly 380,000 distinct CDR3 sequences, roughly 5.3% occurring once. This entry is derived from a study of human T cells and chemical hapten exposure. V dropped 6 bases and J dropped 10 bases, with 7 bases sitting between them. Germline V gene sequence: CDR1 MNHEY, CDR2 SMNVEV (reference sequence). The CDR3 consists of 11 residues. Time point noted: pre-sensitization, week 0. Treatment reported: therapeutic diphenylcyclopropenone sensitization with weekly scalp DPC.

Sequenced material: whole blood, taken in connection with sensitization to the hapten diphenylcyclopropenone (DPC). The sequence was obtained from a woman aged 45-65 years with alopecia areata. Some clones in this sample may be carry-over from other donors' samples. The rearrangement uses TRBV27 and TRBJ1-6; D is uncertain. As DNA, the CDR3 is TGTGCCAGCAGGTCAGGCTCACCCCTCCACTTT. Protein sequence: CASRSGSPLHF.